This entry features one TCR beta chain sequence. The data stem from a study of control samples from healthy donors and cancer patients. The data were produced by immunoSEQ multiplex PCR, yet TCRdb's version contains in-frame clones alone and is incomplete. This table holds about 130,000 clones, over 85% found once. V was pared by 3 bases and J by 8 bases, with 4 bases of the junction left unmatched. This CDR3 is 15 amino acids long. Germline V gene lookup returns CDR1 GTSNPN and CDR2 SVGIG (reference sequence). The chain employs TRBV30 and TRBJ2-1, with 16 bases that match TRBD2. This clonotype originated in a man aged 25 to 45 in good health. The sequenced material came from blood. The DNA for the CDR3 is TGTGCCTGGAGCCATGGGACTAGCGGGGGGGATGAGCAGTTCTTC. Residues: CAWSHGTSGGDEQFF.